This entry lists 8 T cell receptor beta chains sequenced from one sample in a study of graft-versus-host responses after intestinal transplantation. Produced via immunoSEQ multiplex PCR; TCRdb's table is partial and in-frame only. The profile shows over 10,000 clones, 80% to 90% of them singletons. The source was PBMCs, collected after intestinal transplantation. The receptors derive from a human patient who received an intestinal transplant, so some T cells may come from the graft donor.

In this sample, this clone turned up once. The chain employs TRBV27 and TRBJ1-1; D is uncertain. V was shortened by 2 bases and J by 4 bases, with 8 bases between the two germline ends. This CDR3 has 13 amino acids. CDR1 is MNHEY and CDR2 is SMNVEV in the germline V gene (reference sequence). The CDR3 spells CASSLLGSTEAFF. The CDR3 bases are TGTGCCAGCAGTTTACTCGGGTCCACTGAAGCTTTCTTT.

The chain employs TRBV2 and TRBJ2-3, with 10 bases that match TRBD1. Unmatched junction bases numbered 14, after V lost 6 bases and J lost 8 bases. The germline CDR1 and CDR2 sequences are SNHLY and FYNNEI. This CDR3 spans 16 amino acids. CDR3 residues: CASRLPGTGAPGTQYF. Written as DNA, the CDR3 is TGTGCCAGCAGACTACCCGGGACAGGGGCCCCGGGTACGCAGTATTTT.

This clone was recorded a few times. The chain has TRBV6-4 and TRBJ2-1; TRBD2 matches at 11 bases. This CDR3 is 16 amino acids long. Per the germline V gene, CDR1 is MRHNA and CDR2 is SNTAGT. The junction had 2 bases not matched to a gene; V was cut back by 0 bases and J by 4 bases. The CDR3 region is CASSDSASGGYNEQFF. Written as DNA, the CDR3 is TGTGCCAGCAGTGACTCCGCTAGCGGGGGGTACAATGAGCAGTTCTTC.

This CDR3 is CAFKPAVNTGELFF. CDR3 DNA: TGTGCCTTCAAGCCAGCGGTGAACACCGGGGAGCTGTTTTTT. The genes are TRBV10-3 and TRBJ2-2; the D gene is possibly TRBD2 (5 bases). The CDR3 contains 14 residues. The germline V gene has CDR1 ENHRY and CDR2 SYGVKD. The ends were cut back, 11 bases at V and 1 base at J, with 14 bases in the middle.

This clone was observed a handful of times. This sequence joins TRBV7-2 and TRBJ2-1; 10 bases are a match to TRBD2. CDR1 SGHTA and CDR2 FQGNSA come from the germline V gene. CDR3 length equals 17 residues. The V gene end was trimmed by 1 base and the J gene end by 9 bases; junction bases not matched to a gene: 12. CDR3 coding DNA: TGTGCCAGCAGCTTAGACCTTATGAGCGGGAGGGCCGGTGAGCAGTTCTTC. This translates into CASSLDLMSGRAGEQFF.

V gene TRBV27 combines with J gene TRBJ2-1; 9 nucleotides agree with TRBD2. Germline-derived CDR1 and CDR2 are MNHEY and SMNVEV (reference sequence). V dropped 2 bases and J dropped 6; count of bases not matched to a gene: 8. The CDR3 spans 16 residues. The CDR3 region is CASSLGGTSFRNEQFF. The CDR3 coding sequence is TGTGCCAGCAGTTTAGGGGGGACTAGCTTTCGCAATGAGCAGTTCTTC.

The CDR3 DNA follows: TGTGCCAGCAGTTACTCTCACGGGAACACTGAAGCTTTCTTT. This codes for CASSYSHGNTEAFF. This sequence joins TRBV6-9 and TRBJ1-1; no reliable D call. CDR1 and CDR2 from the germline V gene are MNHGY and SVAAGI. There are 14 residues in the CDR3. Trimming shortened V by 3 bases and J by 1 base, and 9 bases separated the two germline ends.

This clone was found a few times. The chain joins TRBV10-1 to TRBJ2-7, with 8 bases that match TRBD1. From germline, CDR1 is WNHNN and CDR2 SYGVQD (reference sequence). V was clipped by 0 bases and J by 3 bases; unmatched bases: 4. The CDR3 is made up of 15 amino acids. In nucleotides, the CDR3 is TGCGCCAGCAGTGAGTCCAGGACAGGGTACTACGAGCAGTACTTC. Its protein product is CASSESRTGYYEQYF.